One and the same sample provided the 15 T cell receptor beta chains below, sequenced in a study of blood T cell repertoires in COVID-19. The protocol was immunoSEQ multiplex PCR, while the TCRdb copy is restricted to in-frame clones and leaves out a portion. The sample gives 140,000 to 150,000 clones, 70% to 90% of which show up once; more than 4% is in the top ten. Sequencing used peripheral blood. These receptors all come from a woman between 50 and 59 years old with acute or convalescent COVID-19.

This chain uses TRBV28 with TRBJ2-7, with 10 positions matching TRBD1. The V and J ends lost 4 bases and 1 base, in that order; junction bases with no gene match: 7. CDR1 MDHEN and CDR2 SYDVKM come from the germline V gene. The CDR3 spans 16 residues. The CDR3 protein is CASSSPGTGASYEQYF. As DNA, the CDR3 is TGTGCCAGCAGTTCCCCCGGGACAGGGGCTTCCTACGAGCAGTACTTC.

V is TRBV5-4 and J is TRBJ1-1; 7 bases agree with TRBD1. This CDR3 has 16 residues. Looked up from germline, CDR1 is SGHNT and CDR2 is YYREEE (reference sequence). Trimming at V came to 0 bases and at J to 5 bases, leaving 10 bases not matched to a gene. The CDR3, as DNA: TGTGCCAGCAGCTTGGCCCGGGACAGCCGAACGACTGAAGCTTTCTTT. Encoded protein: CASSLARDSRTTEAFF.

This chain joins TRBV11-2 and TRBJ1-2; 8 nucleotides agree with TRBD1. V gave up 0 bases and J gave up 7 bases; unmatched junction bases: 10. The CDR3 is 16 residues long. Germline V gives CDR1 SGHAT, CDR2 FQNNGV. This chain's CDR3 is CASSLDGGQGRRGYTF. The CDR3 DNA follows: TGTGCCAGCAGCTTAGACGGCGGACAGGGAAGGCGTGGCTACACCTTC.

DNA of the CDR3: TGTGCCAGCAGCCAAGAGGGCAACGGGGACTATTACAATGAGCAGTTCTTC. Protein product: CASSQEGNGDYYNEQFF. The chain employs TRBV14 and TRBJ2-1, with TRBD2 matching 7 bases. V trimming: 0 bases; J trimming: 4 bases; junction bases outside the gene matches: 9. The CDR3 length is 17 residues. The V gene's germline CDR1 is SGHDN and CDR2 FVKESK.

CDR3 sequence (DNA): TGTGCCAGCAGTTTAGGGGCGGGGGGGCCCTACAATGAGCAGTTCTTC. This encodes CASSLGAGGPYNEQFF. V usage is TRBV28 and J usage is TRBJ2-1, with 9 nucleotides matching TRBD2. With V trimmed by 2 bases and J by 2 bases, 4 bases remained unmatched. The CDR3 covers 16 residues. Germline loops: CDR1 MDHEN, CDR2 SYDVKM.

The V call is TRBV9, the J call TRBJ1-6; D uncertain. From germline, CDR1 is SGDLS and CDR2 YYNGEE. The CDR3 is made up of 13 amino acids. The ends were cut back, 3 bases at V and 11 bases at J, with 12 bases in the middle. CDR3 nucleotides: TGTGCCAGCAGCGCTGAGACAAATCCACCCCTCCACTTT. Residues: CASSAETNPPLHF.

The chain links TRBV29-1 to TRBJ1-1; D gene uncertain. CDR1 is SQVTM, CDR2 ANQGSEA, per germline. The CDR3 spans 12 residues. The ends were cut back, 3 bases at V and 1 base at J, with 6 bases in the middle. The CDR3 DNA is TGCAGCGTTGAGGGCAGGAACACTGAAGCTTTCTTT. This gives the protein CSVEGRNTEAFF.

The genes are TRBV7-9 and TRBJ2-1, with D hard to call. CDR3 length: 11 amino acids. V lost 4 bases and J lost 7, with 5 bases in between. Germline lookup yields CDR1 SEHNR and CDR2 FQNEAQ (reference sequence). In DNA, the CDR3 is TGTGCCAGCAGCTCCCAGAATGAGCAGTTCTTC. It yields the protein CASSSQNEQFF. The whole variable domain, remainder taken from reference TRBV7-9 and TRBJ2-1, is DTGVSQNPRHKITKRGQNVTFRCDPISEHNRLYWYRQTLGQGPEFLTYFQNEAQLEKSRLLSDRFSAERPKGSFSTLEIQRTEQGDSAMYLCASSSQNEQFFGPGTRLTVL.

This chain links TRBV5-6 with TRBJ1-1; no firm D call. From germline, CDR1 is SGHDT and CDR2 YYEEEE. V lost 0 bases to trimming and J lost 10 bases, with 16 bases between them. The CDR3 extends over 14 amino acids. CDR3 sequence reads: CASSLVSGAARAFF. The CDR3 DNA reads as TGTGCCAGCAGCTTGGTATCGGGAGCGGCAAGAGCTTTCTTT.

The chain employs TRBV5-1 and TRBJ1-1; TRBD1 agrees at 10 bases. V lost 4 bases, J lost 10 bases, and 16 bases stayed unmatched. Germline lookup yields CDR1 SGHRS and CDR2 YFSETQ. This CDR3 contains 16 residues. DNA of the CDR3: TGCGCCAGCAGCCGATTCTCGGGGGACAGGGGTCAGTCAGCTTTCTTT. Translated, it gives CASSRFSGDRGQSAFF.

The chain has TRBV4-3 and TRBJ2-2; 7 nucleotides match TRBD1. The V gene end was trimmed by 5 bases and the J gene end by 5 bases; junction bases not matched to a gene: 2. The CDR3 runs 13 residues. Looked up from germline, CDR1 is LGHNA and CDR2 is YSLEER. The CDR3 DNA reads TGCGCCAGCAGCGTGGGACAGACCGGGGAGCTGTTTTTT. It codes for CASSVGQTGELFF.

This clone was seen a handful of times. This chain joins TRBV6-5 and TRBJ1-2; D unclear. The CDR3 contains 12 residues. In germline, CDR1 is MNHEY, CDR2 SVGAGI. Trimming shortened V by 6 bases and J by 2 bases, and 7 bases separated the two germline ends. CDR3 region: CASSSRNYGYTF. CDR3 sequence (DNA): TGTGCCAGCAGCTCCAGGAACTATGGCTACACCTTC.

The J gene is TRBJ2-3, the V gene TRBV6-1, with D perhaps matching TRBD2 (5 bases). CDR1 and CDR2 from the germline V gene are MNHNS and SASEGT. This CDR3 region has 14 residues. V lost 0 bases to trimming and J lost 2 bases, with 6 bases between them. CDR3 DNA sequence: TGTGCCAGCAGTGAAGCGCGGGTCACAGATACGCAGTATTTT. It encodes CASSEARVTDTQYF.

The chain combines TRBV6-5 with TRBJ2-7; maybe TRBD1 (6 bases). The CDR3 is made up of 15 amino acids. Germline assignment: CDR1 MNHEY and CDR2 SVGAGI. Trimming removed 2 bases from V and 2 bases from J, with 13 bases in between. The CDR3 nucleotides read TGTGCCAGCAGTTACCAACATGGGGACACCTACGAGCAGTACTTC. The encoded protein is CASSYQHGDTYEQYF.

This clone has only one observation. The CDR3: CASSLTGTLNSPLHF. The CDR3 DNA follows: TGTGCCAGCAGCTTAACAGGGACACTGAATTCACCCCTCCACTTT. V is TRBV7-3 and J is TRBJ1-6; D perhaps matches TRBD1 (6 bases). The V gene lost 0 bases and the J gene lost 7 bases, with 10 bases spanning the gap. The CDR3 sequence is 15 residues long. Looked up from germline, CDR1 is SGHTA and CDR2 is FQGTGA.